The present T cell receptor (beta chain) was sequenced within a study of cytomegalovirus exposure and HLA in healthy donors. This clone has at least ten counts. Its specificity is unknown. The PCR contained 60 Vbeta and 13 Jbeta primers. Sequenced by immunoSEQ multiplex PCR; TCRdb stores in-frame clones only, minus some. The sample lists about 160,000 clones, more than 60% occurring once. Study results and caveats: With later analysis, a missense DCLRE1C variant became linked to TCR beta V- and J-gene trimming. Whilst most TCR sequences proved rare, a subset of public TCRs occurred across many donors. Diagnosis of cytomegalovirus status made by the classifier reportedly showed high specificity and sensitivity.

This CDR3 region has 15 residues. V shed 8 bases and J 4 bases; nucleotides not matched to a gene: 9. Germline loops: CDR1 MGHRA, CDR2 YSYEKL. The origin of this receptor is a woman aged 30 to 39 in good health and CMV-seronegative. Sequencing used PBMCs. The rearrangement uses TRBV4-1 and TRBJ2-2, with 8 bases identical to TRBD2. The CDR3 sequence: CASLRGVGVTGELFF. In nucleotides, the CDR3 is TGCGCCAGCCTGCGGGGGGTCGGGGTCACCGGGGAGCTGTTTTTT.